The 12 T cell receptor beta chains in this list originate from one sample, sequenced in a study of blood T cell repertoires in COVID-19. Generated by immunoSEQ multiplex PCR, the TCRdb table keeps only in-frame clones and is missing some. The table lists 200,000 to 250,000 clones, about 80% of them singletons. The sequenced material came from peripheral blood. The source is a man aged 30 to 39 who had recovered from COVID-19.

The V and J genes are TRBV6-4 and TRBJ2-3, with a weak D call TRBD2 (6 bases). The germline CDR1 and CDR2 sequences are MRHNA and SNTAGT. V was trimmed by 3 bases and J by 0 bases, leaving 10 bases between them. The CDR3 length is 15 residues. The CDR3 region is CASSEGTQSTDTQYF. The DNA for the CDR3 is TGTGCCAGCAGTGAGGGGACTCAAAGCACAGATACGCAGTATTTT.

The chain links TRBV7-9 to TRBJ1-6, with D maybe TRBD1 (5 bases). The V end was cut by 5 bases, the J end by 8 bases, with 16 bases between. Germline V gene lookup returns CDR1 SEHNR and CDR2 FQNEAQ (reference sequence). This CDR3 region has 15 residues. The chain's CDR3 is CASSAGTRWDSPLHF. The CDR3, as DNA: TGTGCCAGCAGCGCGGGGACCAGATGGGATTCACCCCTCCACTTT.

This clone was observed a few times. The V gene is TRBV6-5, the J gene TRBJ1-1; a possible D gene is TRBD1 (5 bases). The CDR3 length is 13 residues. Trimming pared 8 bases from V and 10 bases from J, leaving 20 bases between. Germline loops: CDR1 MNHEY, CDR2 SVGAGI. The CDR3 nucleotides are TGTGCCAGCTGGGGGGGGGTTCCTCTGGGAGCTTTCTTT. Amino acid sequence: CASWGGVPLGAFF.

This chain links TRBV5-4 with TRBJ1-2; TRBD1 matches at 7 bases. The CDR3 totals 14 residues. Germline V CDR1 and CDR2: SGHNT, YYREEE (reference sequence). V trimming: 0 bases; J trimming: 2 bases; junction bases outside the gene matches: 1. CDR3 in DNA: TGTGCCAGCAGCTTGGTGGGACAGAACTATGGCTACACCTTC. Encoded protein: CASSLVGQNYGYTF.

V gene TRBV7-2 combines with J gene TRBJ2-7, with D perhaps TRBD2 (6 bases). This CDR3 has 13 amino acids. Germline lookup yields CDR1 SGHTA and CDR2 FQGNSA. The V gene lost 1 base and the J gene lost 5 bases, with 9 bases spanning the gap. The CDR3 loop is CASSLVGGNEQYV. The CDR3 coding sequence is TGTGCCAGCAGCTTAGTGGGAGGAAACGAGCAGTACGTC.

The V gene is TRBV5-1, the J gene TRBJ1-5; D gene unclear. Trimming shortened V by 0 bases and J by 6 bases, and 7 bases separated the two germline ends. Germline CDR1 reads SGHRS; CDR2 reads YFSETQ. The CDR3 length is 13 residues. The CDR3 here is CASSLDGVQPQHF. DNA for the CDR3: TGCGCCAGCAGCTTGGACGGTGTTCAGCCCCAGCATTTT.

This chain uses TRBV24-1 with TRBJ1-5; D is uncertain. This CDR3 comprises 14 residues. CDR1 is KGHDR, CDR2 SFDVKD, per germline. The V end lost 0 bases, the J end lost 7 bases, and 9 bases lay between the germline ends. CDR3 loop: CATSDLSVRQPQHF. Written as DNA, the CDR3 is TGTGCCACCAGTGATTTGTCGGTTCGACAGCCCCAGCATTTT.

The chain combines TRBV18 with TRBJ2-1, with a weak D call TRBD2 (6 bases). The CDR3 runs to 11 residues. The V end lost 6 bases, the J end lost 10 bases, and 10 bases lay between the germline ends. Germline V CDR1 and CDR2: KGHSH, LQKENI. The CDR3 DNA follows: TGTGCCAGCTCTCCGGGAGCAGAGCAGTTCTTC. It specifies CASSPGAEQFF.

This sequence joins TRBV19 and TRBJ1-1, with TRBD1 matching over 7 bases. V trimming: 3 bases; J trimming: 3 bases; junction bases outside the gene matches: 4. CDR1 and CDR2 from the germline V gene are LNHDA and SQIVND (reference sequence). The CDR3 has 14 amino acids. CDR3 nucleotide sequence: TGTGCCAGTAGTATCCAAACAGGGGACACTGAAGCTTTCTTT. Translated, it gives CASSIQTGDTEAFF. Supplemented by reference TRBV19 and TRBJ1-1, the full variable domain reads DGGITQSPKYLFRKEGQNVTLSCEQNLNHDAMYWYRQDPGQGLRLIYYSQIVNDFQKGDIAEGYSVSREKKESFPLTVTSAQKNPTAFYLCASSIQTGDTEAFFGQGTRLTVV.

The chain is built from TRBV2 and TRBJ1-2, with 8 bases that match TRBD1. The CDR3 is made up of 15 amino acids. With V trimmed by 2 bases and J by 8 bases, 10 bases remained unmatched. In germline, CDR1 is SNHLY, CDR2 FYNNEI. This chain's CDR3 is CASSEFGQGARGYTF. CDR3 DNA: TGTGCCAGCAGTGAATTTGGGCAGGGGGCGAGGGGCTACACCTTC. Full variable domain (missing parts from reference TRBV2 and TRBJ1-2): EPEVTQTPSHQVTQMGQEVILRCVPISNHLYFYWYRQILGQKVEFLVSFYNNEISEKSEIFDDQFSVERPDGSNFTLKIRSTKLEDSAMYFCASSEFGQGARGYTFGSGTRLTVV.

This chain uses TRBV9 with TRBJ2-1; 8 bases map to TRBD2. From germline, CDR1 is SGDLS and CDR2 YYNGEE. The CDR3 sequence is 15 residues long. V shed 3 bases, J shed 3 bases, and the junction held 5 bases outside the gene matches. The CDR3 bases are TGTGCCAGCAGCGCCGGGGGGGGCCTCTACAATGAGCAGTTCTTC. Translation: CASSAGGGLYNEQFF.

This sequence joins TRBV5-6 and TRBJ1-5, with 9 bases that match TRBD1. Germline CDR1 and CDR2: SGHDT and YYEEEE. V lost 4 bases, J lost 6 bases, and 5 bases stayed unmatched. The CDR3 is 14 residues long. CDR3 protein: CASSKGTGSQPQHF. The CDR3, as DNA: TGTGCCAGCAGCAAGGGGACAGGGAGTCAGCCCCAGCATTTT.